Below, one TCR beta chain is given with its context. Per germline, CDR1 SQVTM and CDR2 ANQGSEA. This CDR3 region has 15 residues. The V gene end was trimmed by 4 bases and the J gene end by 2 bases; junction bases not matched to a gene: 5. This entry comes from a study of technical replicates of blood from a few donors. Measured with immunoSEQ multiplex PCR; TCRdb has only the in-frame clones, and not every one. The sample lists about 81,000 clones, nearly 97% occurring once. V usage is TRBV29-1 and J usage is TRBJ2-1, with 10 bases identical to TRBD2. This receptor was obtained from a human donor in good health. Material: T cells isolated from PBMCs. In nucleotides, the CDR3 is TGCAGCGTTGGGCTAGCGGGAGACCCCTACAATGAGCAGTTCTTC. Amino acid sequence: CSVGLAGDPYNEQFF.